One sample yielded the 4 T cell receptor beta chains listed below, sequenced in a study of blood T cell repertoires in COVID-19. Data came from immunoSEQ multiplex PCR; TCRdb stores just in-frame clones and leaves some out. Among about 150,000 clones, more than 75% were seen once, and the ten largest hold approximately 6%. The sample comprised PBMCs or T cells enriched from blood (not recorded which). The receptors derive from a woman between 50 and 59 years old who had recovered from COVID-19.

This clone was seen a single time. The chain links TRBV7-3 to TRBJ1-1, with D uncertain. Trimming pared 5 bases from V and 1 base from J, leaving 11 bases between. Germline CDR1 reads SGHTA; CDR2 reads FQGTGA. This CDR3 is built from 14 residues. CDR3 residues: CASSQEAGNTEAFF. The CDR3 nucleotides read TGTGCCAGCAGCCAAGAAGCGGGGAACACTGAAGCTTTCTTT.

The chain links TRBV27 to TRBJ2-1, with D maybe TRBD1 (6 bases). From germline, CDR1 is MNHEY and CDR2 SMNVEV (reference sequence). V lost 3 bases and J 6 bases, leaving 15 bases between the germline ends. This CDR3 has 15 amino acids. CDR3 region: CASSFHRDWGNEQFF. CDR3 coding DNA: TGTGCCAGCAGTTTCCACAGGGATTGGGGCAATGAGCAGTTCTTC.

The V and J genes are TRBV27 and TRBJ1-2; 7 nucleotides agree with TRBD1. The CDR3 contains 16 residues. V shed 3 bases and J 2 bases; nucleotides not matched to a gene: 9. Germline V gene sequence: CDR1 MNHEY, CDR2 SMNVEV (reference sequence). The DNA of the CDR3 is TGTGCCAGCAGTTTGTGGGGCGACAGGGCCAACTATGGCTACACCTTC. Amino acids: CASSLWGDRANYGYTF.

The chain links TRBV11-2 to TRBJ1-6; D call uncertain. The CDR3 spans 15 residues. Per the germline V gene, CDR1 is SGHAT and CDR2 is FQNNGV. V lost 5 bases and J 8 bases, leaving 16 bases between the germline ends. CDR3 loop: CASSGDVSTYSPLHF. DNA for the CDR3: TGTGCCAGCAGCGGAGACGTCAGTACTTATTCACCCCTCCACTTT.